The clone carrying this TCR beta chain came up once. The assay was immunoSEQ multiplex PCR, and TCRdb's table has in-frame clones only and misses some. This sample has 100,000 to 120,000 clones, with 88% found just once. This record belongs to a study of control samples from healthy donors and cancer patients. This CDR3 is 13 amino acids long. The V gene lost 3 bases and the J gene lost 3 bases, with 9 bases spanning the gap. Germline CDR1 is KGHSH and CDR2 is LQKENI. The material sequenced was PBMCs. This clonotype was obtained from a woman aged 55-70 years with lung cancer. The V gene is TRBV18, the J gene TRBJ2-7; D might be TRBD1 (6 bases). CDR3 sequence reads: CASSPQGNYEQYF. CDR3 sequence (DNA): TGTGCCAGCTCACCCCAGGGGAACTACGAGCAGTACTTC. The full variable domain, with the rest looked up from reference TRBV18 and TRBJ2-7, is NAGVMQNPRHLVRRRGQEARLRCSPMKGHSHVYWYRQLPEEGLKFMVYLQKENIIDESGMPKERFSAEFPKEGPSILRIQQVVRGDSAAYFCASSPQGNYEQYFGPGTRLTVT.